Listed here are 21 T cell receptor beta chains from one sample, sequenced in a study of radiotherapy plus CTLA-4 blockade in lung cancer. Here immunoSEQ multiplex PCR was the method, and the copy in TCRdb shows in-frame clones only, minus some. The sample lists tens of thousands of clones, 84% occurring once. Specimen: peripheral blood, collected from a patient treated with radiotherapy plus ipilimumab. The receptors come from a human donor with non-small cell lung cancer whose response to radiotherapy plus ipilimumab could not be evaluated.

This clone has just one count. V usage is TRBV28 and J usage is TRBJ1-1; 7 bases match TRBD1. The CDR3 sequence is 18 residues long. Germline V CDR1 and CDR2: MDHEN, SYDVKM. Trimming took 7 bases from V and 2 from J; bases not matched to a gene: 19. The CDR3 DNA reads TGTGCCAGCACCACCCCTTCGGGACAGCTTAACTTAAACACTGAAGCTTTCTTT. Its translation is CASTTPSGQLNLNTEAFF. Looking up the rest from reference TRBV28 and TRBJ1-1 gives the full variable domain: DVKVTQSSRYLVKRTGEKVFLECVQDMDHENMFWYRQDPGLGLRLIYFSYDVKMKEKGDIPEGYSVSREKKERFSLILESASTNQTSMYLCASTTPSGQLNLNTEAFFGQGTRLTVV.

The CDR3, as DNA: TGCGCCAGCAGCCAAACAGGGGCTCGGGAGCTGTTTTTT. Translated, it gives CASSQTGARELFF. The chain recombines TRBV4-1 with TRBJ2-2; 7 positions match TRBD1. Germline CDR1 reads MGHRA; CDR2 reads YSYEKL. With 2 bases clipped from V and 9 bases from J, the junction kept 3 bases outside the gene matches. The CDR3 extends over 13 amino acids.

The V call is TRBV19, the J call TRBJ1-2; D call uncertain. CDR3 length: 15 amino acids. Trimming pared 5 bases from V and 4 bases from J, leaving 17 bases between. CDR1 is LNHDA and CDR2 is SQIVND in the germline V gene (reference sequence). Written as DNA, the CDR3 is TGTGCCAGTAGTCGGGAACTCTCGACTGGCTATGGCTACACCTTC. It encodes CASSRELSTGYGYTF.

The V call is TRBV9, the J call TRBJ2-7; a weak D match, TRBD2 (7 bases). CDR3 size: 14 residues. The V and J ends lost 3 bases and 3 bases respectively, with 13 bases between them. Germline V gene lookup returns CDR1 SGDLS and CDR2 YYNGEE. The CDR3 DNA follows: TGTGCCAGCAGCGGAGGGGGGGGATTCTACGAGCAGTACTTC. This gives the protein CASSGGGGFYEQYF.

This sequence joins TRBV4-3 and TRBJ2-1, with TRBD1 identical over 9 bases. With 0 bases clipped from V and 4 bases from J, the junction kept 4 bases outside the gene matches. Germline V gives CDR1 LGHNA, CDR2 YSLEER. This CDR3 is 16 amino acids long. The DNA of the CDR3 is TGCGCCAGCAGCCAAGACTGGGGACAGGGATACAATGAGCAGTTCTTC. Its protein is CASSQDWGQGYNEQFF.

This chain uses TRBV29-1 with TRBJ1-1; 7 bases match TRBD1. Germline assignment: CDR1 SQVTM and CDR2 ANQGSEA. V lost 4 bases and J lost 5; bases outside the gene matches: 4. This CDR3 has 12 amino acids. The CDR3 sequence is CSVAGGPTEAFF. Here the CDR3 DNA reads TGCAGCGTTGCAGGGGGGCCGACTGAAGCTTTCTTT. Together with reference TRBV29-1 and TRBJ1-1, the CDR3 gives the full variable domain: SAVISQKPSRDICQRGTSLTIQCQVDSQVTMMFWYRQQPGQSLTLIATANQGSEATYESGFVIDKFPISRPNLTFSTLTVSNMSPEDSSIYLCSVAGGPTEAFFGQGTRLTVV.

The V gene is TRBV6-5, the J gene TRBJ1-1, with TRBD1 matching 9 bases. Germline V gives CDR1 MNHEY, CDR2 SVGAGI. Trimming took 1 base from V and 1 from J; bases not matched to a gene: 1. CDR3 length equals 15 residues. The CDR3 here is CASSYLGQGNTEAFF. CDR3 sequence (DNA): TGTGCCAGCAGTTACTTGGGACAGGGGAACACTGAAGCTTTCTTT.

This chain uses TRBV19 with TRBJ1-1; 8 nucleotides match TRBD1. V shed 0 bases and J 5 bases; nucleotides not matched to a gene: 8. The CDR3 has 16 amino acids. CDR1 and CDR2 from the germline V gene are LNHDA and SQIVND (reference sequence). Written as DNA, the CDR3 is TGTGCCAGTAGTATAGAATGGCAGGGGGCGAGGACTGAAGCTTTCTTT. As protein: CASSIEWQGARTEAFF.

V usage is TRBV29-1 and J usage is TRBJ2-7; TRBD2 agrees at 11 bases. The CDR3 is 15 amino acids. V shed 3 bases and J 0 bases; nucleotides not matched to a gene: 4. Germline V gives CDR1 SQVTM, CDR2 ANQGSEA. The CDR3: CSVEASGRSSYEQYF. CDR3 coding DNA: TGCAGCGTTGAGGCTAGCGGGAGGAGCTCCTACGAGCAGTACTTC.

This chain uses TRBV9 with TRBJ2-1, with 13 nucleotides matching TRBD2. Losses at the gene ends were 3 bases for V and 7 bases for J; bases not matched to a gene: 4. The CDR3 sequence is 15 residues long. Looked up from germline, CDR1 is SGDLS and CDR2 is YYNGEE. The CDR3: CASSAWTSGSNEQFF. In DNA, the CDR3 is TGTGCCAGCAGCGCTTGGACTAGCGGGAGTAATGAGCAGTTCTTC.

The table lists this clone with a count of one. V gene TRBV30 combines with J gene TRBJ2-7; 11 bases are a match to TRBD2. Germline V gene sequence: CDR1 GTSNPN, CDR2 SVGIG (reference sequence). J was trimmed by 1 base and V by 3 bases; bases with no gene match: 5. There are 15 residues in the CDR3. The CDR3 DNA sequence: TGTGCCTGGAGGCCTAGCGGGAGGAATTCCTACGAGCAGTACTTC. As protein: CAWRPSGRNSYEQYF.

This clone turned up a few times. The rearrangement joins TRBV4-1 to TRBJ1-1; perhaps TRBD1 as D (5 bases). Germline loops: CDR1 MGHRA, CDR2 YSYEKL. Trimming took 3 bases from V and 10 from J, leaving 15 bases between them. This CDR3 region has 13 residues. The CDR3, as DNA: TGCGCCAGCAGCCACTGGGCCCAGGGCAGAGCTTTCTTT. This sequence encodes CASSHWAQGRAFF.

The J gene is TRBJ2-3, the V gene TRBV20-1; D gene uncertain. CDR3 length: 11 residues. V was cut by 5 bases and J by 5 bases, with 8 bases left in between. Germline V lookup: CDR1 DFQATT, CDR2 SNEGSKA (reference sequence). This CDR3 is CSADTGDTQYF. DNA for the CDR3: TGCAGTGCTGATACGGGAGATACGCAGTATTTT.

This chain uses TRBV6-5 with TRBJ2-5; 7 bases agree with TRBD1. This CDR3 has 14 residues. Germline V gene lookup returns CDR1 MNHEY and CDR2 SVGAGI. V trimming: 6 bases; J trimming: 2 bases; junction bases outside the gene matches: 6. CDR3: CASSRRGNQETQYF. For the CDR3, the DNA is TGTGCCAGCAGCCGCAGGGGGAATCAAGAGACCCAGTACTTC.

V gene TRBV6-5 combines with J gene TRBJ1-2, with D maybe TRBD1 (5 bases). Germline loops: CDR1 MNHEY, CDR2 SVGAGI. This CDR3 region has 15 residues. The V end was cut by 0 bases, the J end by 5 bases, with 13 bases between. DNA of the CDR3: TGTGCCAGCAGTTACTCGAGTGAGGGGAGGTATGGCTACACCTTC. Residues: CASSYSSEGRYGYTF.

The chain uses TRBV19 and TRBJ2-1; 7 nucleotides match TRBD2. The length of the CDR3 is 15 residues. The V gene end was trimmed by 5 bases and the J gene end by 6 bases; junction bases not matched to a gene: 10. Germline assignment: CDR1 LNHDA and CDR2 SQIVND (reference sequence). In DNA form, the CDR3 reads TGTGCCAGTAGTCCAAAGACTGGGGGGGGCAATGAGCAGTTCTTC. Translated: CASSPKTGGGNEQFF. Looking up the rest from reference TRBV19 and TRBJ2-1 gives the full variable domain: DGGITQSPKYLFRKEGQNVTLSCEQNLNHDAMYWYRQDPGQGLRLIYYSQIVNDFQKGDIAEGYSVSREKKESFPLTVTSAQKNPTAFYLCASSPKTGGGNEQFFGPGTRLTVL.

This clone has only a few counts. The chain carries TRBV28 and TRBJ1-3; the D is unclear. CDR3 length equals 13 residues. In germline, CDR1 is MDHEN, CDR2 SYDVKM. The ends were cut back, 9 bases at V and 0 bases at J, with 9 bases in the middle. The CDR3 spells CASLTVSGNTIYF. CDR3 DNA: TGTGCCAGTCTAACAGTCTCTGGAAACACCATATATTTT.

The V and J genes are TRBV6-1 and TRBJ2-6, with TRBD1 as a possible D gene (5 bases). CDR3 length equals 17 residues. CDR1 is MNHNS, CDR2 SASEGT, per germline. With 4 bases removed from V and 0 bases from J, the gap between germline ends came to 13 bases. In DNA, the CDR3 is TGTGCCAGCAGTGTCGGCAGGGCTTACTCTGGGGCCAACGTCCTGACTTTC. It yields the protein CASSVGRAYSGANVLTF.

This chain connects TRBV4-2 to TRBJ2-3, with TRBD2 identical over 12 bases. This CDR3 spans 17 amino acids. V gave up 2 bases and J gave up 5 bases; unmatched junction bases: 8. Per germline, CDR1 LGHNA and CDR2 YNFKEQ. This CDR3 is CASSQLTSGSREDTQYF. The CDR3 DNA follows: TGTGCCAGCAGCCAACTGACTAGCGGGAGTCGTGAAGATACGCAGTATTTT.

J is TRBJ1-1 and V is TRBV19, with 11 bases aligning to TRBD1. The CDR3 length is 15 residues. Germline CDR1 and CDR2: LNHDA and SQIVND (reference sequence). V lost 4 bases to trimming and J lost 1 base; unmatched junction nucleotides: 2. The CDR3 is CASSRGQGANTEAFF. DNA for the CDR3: TGTGCCAGTAGTAGAGGACAGGGGGCGAACACTGAAGCTTTCTTT.

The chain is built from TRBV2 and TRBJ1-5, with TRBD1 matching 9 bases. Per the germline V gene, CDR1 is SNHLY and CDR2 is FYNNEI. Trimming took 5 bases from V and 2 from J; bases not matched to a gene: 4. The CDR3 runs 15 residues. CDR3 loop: CASSWTGEGNQPQHF. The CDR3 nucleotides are TGTGCCAGCAGTTGGACAGGGGAAGGCAATCAGCCCCAGCATTTT.